The entry below describes one T cell receptor beta chain. Generated by immunoSEQ multiplex PCR, the TCRdb table keeps only in-frame clones and is missing some. The sample contains 150,000 to 200,000 clones, roughly 80% of which appear only once. These data belong to a study of blood T cell repertoires in COVID-19. CDR1 is LNHDA and CDR2 is SQIVND in the germline V gene (reference sequence). The length of the CDR3 is 15 residues. Trimming took 7 bases from V and 4 from J; bases not matched to a gene: 9. The V and J genes are TRBV19 and TRBJ1-3, with TRBD1 matching over 8 bases. The TCR sequence derives from a man aged 65-85 years with acute or convalescent COVID-19. The specimen sequenced was peripheral blood. CDR3 sequence (DNA): TGTGCCAGTAACCCGACAGGGGCCAGGGGAAACACCATATATTTT. This encodes CASNPTGARGNTIYF. Using reference TRBV19 and TRBJ1-3 for the parts outside the CDR3, the full variable domain is DGGITQSPKYLFRKEGQNVTLSCEQNLNHDAMYWYRQDPGQGLRLIYYSQIVNDFQKGDIAEGYSVSREKKESFPLTVTSAQKNPTAFYLCASNPTGARGNTIYFGEGSWLTVV.